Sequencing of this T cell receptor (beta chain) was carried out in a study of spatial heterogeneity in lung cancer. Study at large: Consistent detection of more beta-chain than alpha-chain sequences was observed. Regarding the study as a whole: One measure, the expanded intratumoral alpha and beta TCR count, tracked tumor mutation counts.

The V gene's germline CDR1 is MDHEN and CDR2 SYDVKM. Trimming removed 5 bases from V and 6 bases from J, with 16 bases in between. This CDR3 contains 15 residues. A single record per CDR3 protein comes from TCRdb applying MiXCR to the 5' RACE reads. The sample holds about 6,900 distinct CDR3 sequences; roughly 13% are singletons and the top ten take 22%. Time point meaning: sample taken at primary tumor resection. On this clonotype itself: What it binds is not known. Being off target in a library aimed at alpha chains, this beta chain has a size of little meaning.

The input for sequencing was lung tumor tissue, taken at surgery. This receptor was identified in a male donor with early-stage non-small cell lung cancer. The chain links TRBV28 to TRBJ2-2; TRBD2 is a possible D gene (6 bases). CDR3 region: CASSGGTGLSGELFF. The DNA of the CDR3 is TGTGCCAGCAGTGGGGGGACCGGGCTTTCCGGGGAGCTGTTTTTT. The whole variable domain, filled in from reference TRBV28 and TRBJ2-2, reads DVKVTQSSRYLVKRTGEKVFLECVQDMDHENMFWYRQDPGLGLRLIYFSYDVKMKEKGDIPEGYSVSREKKERFSLILESASTNQTSMYLCASSGGTGLSGELFFGEGSRLTVL.